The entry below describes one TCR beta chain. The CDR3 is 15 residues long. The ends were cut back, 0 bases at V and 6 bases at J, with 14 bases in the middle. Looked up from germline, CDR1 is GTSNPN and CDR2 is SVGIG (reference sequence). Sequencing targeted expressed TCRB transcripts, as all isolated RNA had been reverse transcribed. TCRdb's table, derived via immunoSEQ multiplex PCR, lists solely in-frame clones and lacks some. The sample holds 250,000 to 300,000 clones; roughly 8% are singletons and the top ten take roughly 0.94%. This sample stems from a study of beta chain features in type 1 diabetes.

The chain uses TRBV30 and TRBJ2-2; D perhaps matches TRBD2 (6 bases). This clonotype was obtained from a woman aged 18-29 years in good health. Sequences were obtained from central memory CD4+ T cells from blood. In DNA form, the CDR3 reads TGTGCCTGGAGTGTACTGAGCCCGGGAGCCGGGGAGCTGTTTTTT. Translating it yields CAWSVLSPGAGELFF.